This TCR beta chain was identified in a study of blood T cell repertoires in COVID-19. Clones were sequenced by immunoSEQ multiplex PCR, and TCRdb holds only the in-frame ones, with some missing. The top ten clones hold roughly 2.7% of a sample with approximately 100,000 clones, about 86% of them seen once. The sequence came from a woman aged 45-59 years who had recovered from COVID-19. The sequenced sample consisted of PBMCs or T cells enriched from blood (not recorded which).

The CDR3 reads CASSLPQGGPYEQYF. The CDR3 bases are TGTGCCAGCAGTTTACCCCAGGGGGGCCCCTACGAGCAGTACTTC. The chain uses TRBV28 and TRBJ2-7, with D tentatively TRBD1 (7 bases). Trimming stripped 2 bases from V and 2 bases from J, with 13 bases between. The CDR3 has 15 residues. Germline loops: CDR1 MDHEN, CDR2 SYDVKM.